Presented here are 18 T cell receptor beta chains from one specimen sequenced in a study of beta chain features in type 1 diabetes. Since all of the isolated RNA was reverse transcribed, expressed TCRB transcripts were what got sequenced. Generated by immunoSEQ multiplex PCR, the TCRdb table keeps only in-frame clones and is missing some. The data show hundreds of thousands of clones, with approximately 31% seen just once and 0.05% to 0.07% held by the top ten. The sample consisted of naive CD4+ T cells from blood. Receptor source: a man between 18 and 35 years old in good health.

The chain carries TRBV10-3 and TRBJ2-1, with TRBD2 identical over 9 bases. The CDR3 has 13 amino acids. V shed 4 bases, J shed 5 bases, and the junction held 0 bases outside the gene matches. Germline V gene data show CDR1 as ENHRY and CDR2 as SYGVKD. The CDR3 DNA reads TGTGCCATCAGTGGACTAGCGGACAATGAGCAGTTCTTC. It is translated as CAISGLADNEQFF.

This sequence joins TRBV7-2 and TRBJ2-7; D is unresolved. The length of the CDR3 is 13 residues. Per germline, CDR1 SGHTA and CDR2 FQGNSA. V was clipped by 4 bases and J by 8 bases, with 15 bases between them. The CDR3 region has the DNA TGTGCCAGCAGCTCTCAATTGCGTGGGCAGCAGTACTTC. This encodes CASSSQLRGQQYF. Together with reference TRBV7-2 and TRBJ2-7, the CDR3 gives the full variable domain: GAGVSQSPSNKVTEKGKDVELRCDPISGHTALYWYRQSLGQGLEFLIYFQGNSAPDKSGLPSDRFSAERTGGSVSTLTIQRTQQEDSAVYLCASSSQLRGQQYFGPGTRLTVT.

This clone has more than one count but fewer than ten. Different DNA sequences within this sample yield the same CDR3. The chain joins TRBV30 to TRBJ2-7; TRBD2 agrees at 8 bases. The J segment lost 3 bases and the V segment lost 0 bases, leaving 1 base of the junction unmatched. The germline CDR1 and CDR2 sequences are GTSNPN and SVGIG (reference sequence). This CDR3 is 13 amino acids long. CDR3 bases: TGTGCCTGGAGTGTCCGGGGGGGCTACGAGCAGTACTTC. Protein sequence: CAWSVRGGYEQYF.

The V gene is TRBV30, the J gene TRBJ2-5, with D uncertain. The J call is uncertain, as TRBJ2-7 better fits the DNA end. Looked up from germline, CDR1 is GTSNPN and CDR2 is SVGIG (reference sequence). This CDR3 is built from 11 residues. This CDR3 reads CAWSRSYEQYF. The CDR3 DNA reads TGTGCCTGGTCCCGCTCCTACGAGCAGTACTTC.

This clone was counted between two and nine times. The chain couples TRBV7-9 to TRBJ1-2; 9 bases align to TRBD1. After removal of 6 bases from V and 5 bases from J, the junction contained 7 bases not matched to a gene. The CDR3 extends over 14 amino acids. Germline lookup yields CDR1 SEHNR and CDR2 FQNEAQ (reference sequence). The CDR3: CASRGTGMNYGYTF. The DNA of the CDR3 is TGTGCCAGCAGGGGGACAGGGATGAATTATGGCTACACCTTC.

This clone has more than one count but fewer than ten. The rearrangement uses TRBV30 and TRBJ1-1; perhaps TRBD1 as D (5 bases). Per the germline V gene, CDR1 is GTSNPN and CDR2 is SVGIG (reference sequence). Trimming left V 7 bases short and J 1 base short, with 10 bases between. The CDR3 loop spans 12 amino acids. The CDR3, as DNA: TGTGCCTCGGGACGGAGGAACACTGAAGCTTTCTTT. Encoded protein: CASGRRNTEAFF.

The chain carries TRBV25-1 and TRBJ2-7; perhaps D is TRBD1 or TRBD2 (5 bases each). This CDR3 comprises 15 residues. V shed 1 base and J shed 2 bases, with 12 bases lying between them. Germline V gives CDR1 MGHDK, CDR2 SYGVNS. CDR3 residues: CASSEWGTGTYEQYF. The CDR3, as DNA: TGTGCCAGCAGTGAATGGGGGACGGGGACCTACGAGCAGTACTTC.

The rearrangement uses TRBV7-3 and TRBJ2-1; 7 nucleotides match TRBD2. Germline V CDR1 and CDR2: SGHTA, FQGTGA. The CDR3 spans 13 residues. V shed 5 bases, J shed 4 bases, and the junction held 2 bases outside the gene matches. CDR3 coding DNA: TGTGCCAGCAGCCGGACTAGATACAATGAGCAGTTCTTC. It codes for CASSRTRYNEQFF.

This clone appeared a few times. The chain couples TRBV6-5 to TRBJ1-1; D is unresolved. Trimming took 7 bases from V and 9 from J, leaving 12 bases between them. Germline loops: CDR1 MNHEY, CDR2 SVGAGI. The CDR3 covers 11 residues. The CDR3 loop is CASINRDKAFF. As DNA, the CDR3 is TGTGCCAGCATTAACCGGGATAAAGCTTTCTTT.

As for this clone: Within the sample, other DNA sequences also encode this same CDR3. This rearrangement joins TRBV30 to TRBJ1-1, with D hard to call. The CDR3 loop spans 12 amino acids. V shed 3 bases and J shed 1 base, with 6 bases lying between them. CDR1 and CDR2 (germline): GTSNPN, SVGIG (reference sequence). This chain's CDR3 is CAWRGPNTEAFF. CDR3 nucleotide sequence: TGTGCCTGGAGGGGTCCGAACACTGAAGCTTTCTTT.

CDR3 coding DNA: TGTGCCAGCAGTTTTTTGAACCGCCGGGACACTTCCTACGAGCAGTACTTC. Amino acids: CASSFLNRRDTSYEQYF. J is TRBJ2-7 and V is TRBV28; D is perhaps TRBD1 (6 bases). Germline V gene lookup returns CDR1 MDHEN and CDR2 SYDVKM. CDR3 length: 17 amino acids. Trimming left V 3 bases short and J 1 base short, with 19 bases between.

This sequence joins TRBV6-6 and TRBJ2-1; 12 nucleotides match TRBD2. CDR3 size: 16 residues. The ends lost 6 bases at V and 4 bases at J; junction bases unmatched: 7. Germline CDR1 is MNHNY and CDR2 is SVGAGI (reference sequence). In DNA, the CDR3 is TGTGCCAGCAGACCCCTGACTAGCGGGAGTTACAATGAGCAGTTCTTC. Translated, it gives CASRPLTSGSYNEQFF.

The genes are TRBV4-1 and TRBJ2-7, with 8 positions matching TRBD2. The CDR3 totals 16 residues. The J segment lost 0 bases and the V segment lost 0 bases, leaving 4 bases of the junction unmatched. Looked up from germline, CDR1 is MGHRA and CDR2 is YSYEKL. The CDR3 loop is CASSQDRAGGSYEQYF. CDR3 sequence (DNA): TGCGCCAGCAGCCAAGATCGGGCGGGAGGCTCCTACGAGCAGTACTTC.

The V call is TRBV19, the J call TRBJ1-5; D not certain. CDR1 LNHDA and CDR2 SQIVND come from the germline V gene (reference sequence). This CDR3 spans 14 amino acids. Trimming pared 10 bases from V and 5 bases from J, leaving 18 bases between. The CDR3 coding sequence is TGTGCCACCAGAGAGCTAACTTACGATCAGCCCCAGCATTTT. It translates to CATRELTYDQPQHF. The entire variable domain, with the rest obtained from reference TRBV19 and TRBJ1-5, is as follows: DGGITQSPKYLFRKEGQNVTLSCEQNLNHDAMYWYRQDPGQGLRLIYYSQIVNDFQKGDIAEGYSVSREKKESFPLTVTSAQKNPTAFYLCATRELTYDQPQHFGDGTRLSIL.

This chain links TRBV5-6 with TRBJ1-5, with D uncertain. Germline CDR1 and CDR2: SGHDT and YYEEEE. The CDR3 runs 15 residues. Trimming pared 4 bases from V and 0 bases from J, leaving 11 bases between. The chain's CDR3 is CASSPQAVSNQPQHF. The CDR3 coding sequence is TGTGCCAGCAGCCCCCAGGCGGTTAGCAATCAGCCCCAGCATTTT.

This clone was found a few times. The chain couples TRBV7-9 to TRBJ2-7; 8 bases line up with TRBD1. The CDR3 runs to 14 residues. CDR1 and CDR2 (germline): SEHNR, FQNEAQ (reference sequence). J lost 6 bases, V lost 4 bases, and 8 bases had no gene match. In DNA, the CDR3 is TGTGCCAGCAGCTCAGGGGGCCAGCTTCGCGAGCAGTACTTC. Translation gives CASSSGGQLREQYF.

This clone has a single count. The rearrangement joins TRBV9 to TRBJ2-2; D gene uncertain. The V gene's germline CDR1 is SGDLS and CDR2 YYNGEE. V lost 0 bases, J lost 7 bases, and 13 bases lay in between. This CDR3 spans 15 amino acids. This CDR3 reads CASSVGAAQGGELFF. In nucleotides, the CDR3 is TGTGCCAGCAGCGTAGGCGCGGCCCAAGGCGGGGAGCTGTTTTTT.

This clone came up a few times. For the CDR3, the DNA is TGTGCCAGCAGTCCGGACACGAGCTCCTACGAGCAGTACTTC. Translated, it gives CASSPDTSSYEQYF. The chain has TRBV28 and TRBJ2-7; D may be TRBD1 (5 bases). Per the germline V gene, CDR1 is MDHEN and CDR2 is SYDVKM. The CDR3 contains 14 residues. Trimming pared 5 bases from V and 0 bases from J, leaving 11 bases between. Variable domain in full (rest from reference TRBV28 and TRBJ2-7): DVKVTQSSRYLVKRTGEKVFLECVQDMDHENMFWYRQDPGLGLRLIYFSYDVKMKEKGDIPEGYSVSREKKERFSLILESASTNQTSMYLCASSPDTSSYEQYFGPGTRLTVT.